This T cell receptor beta chain comes out of a study of T cell changes during pregnancy in multiple sclerosis. The V and J ends lost 3 bases and 0 bases respectively, with 10 bases between them. The CDR3 is 14 residues long. The germline gives CDR1 SGHNT, CDR2 YYREEE (reference sequence). Method: immunoSEQ multiplex PCR; TCRdb's copy keeps in-frame clones and lacks some. This table holds approximately 100,000 clones, roughly 92% found once. The source of this sequence is a female donor with multiple sclerosis, enrolled in a pregnancy study. The starting material was peripheral blood, obtained in the second trimester of pregnancy. The chain carries TRBV5-4 and TRBJ2-7; D unclear. CDR3 region: CASSSDLGSYEQYF. The CDR3 bases are TGTGCCAGCAGCTCAGACTTGGGCTCCTACGAGCAGTACTTC.